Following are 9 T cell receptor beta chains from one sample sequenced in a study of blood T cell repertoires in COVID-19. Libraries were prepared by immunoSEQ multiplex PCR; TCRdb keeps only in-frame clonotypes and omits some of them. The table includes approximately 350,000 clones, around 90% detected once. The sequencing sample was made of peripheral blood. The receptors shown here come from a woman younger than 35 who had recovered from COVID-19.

The chain's CDR3 is CASSQDYTGSTNEKLFF. As DNA, the CDR3 is TGCGCCAGCAGCCAAGATTATACGGGATCAACTAATGAAAAACTGTTTTTT. The chain uses TRBV4-3 and TRBJ1-4; D remains unclear. CDR1 is LGHNA and CDR2 is YSLEER in the germline V gene. V lost 0 bases, J lost 0 bases, and 11 bases lay in between. The CDR3 covers 17 residues.

In DNA form, the CDR3 reads TGTGCCAGCAGCCAATCCGACAGGGTAAAAAGCACTGAAGCTTTCTTT. Translated: CASSQSDRVKSTEAFF. The chain uses TRBV16 and TRBJ1-1; 7 bases fit TRBD1. The CDR3 runs 16 residues. V was clipped by 0 bases and J by 4 bases; unmatched bases: 8. The germline V gene encodes CDR1 KGHSY and CDR2 FQNENV.

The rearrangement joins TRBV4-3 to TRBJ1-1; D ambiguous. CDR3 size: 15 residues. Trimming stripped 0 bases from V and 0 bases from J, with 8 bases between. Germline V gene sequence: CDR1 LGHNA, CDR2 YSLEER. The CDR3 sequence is CASSQDREMNTEAFF. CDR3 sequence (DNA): TGCGCCAGCAGCCAAGATCGGGAAATGAACACTGAAGCTTTCTTT.

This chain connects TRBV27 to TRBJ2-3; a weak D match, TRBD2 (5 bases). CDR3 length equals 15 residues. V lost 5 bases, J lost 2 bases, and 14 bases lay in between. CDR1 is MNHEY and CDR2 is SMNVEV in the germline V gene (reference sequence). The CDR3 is CASSPLEGTTDTQYF. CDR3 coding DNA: TGTGCCAGCAGTCCGCTCGAGGGAACCACAGATACGCAGTATTTT.

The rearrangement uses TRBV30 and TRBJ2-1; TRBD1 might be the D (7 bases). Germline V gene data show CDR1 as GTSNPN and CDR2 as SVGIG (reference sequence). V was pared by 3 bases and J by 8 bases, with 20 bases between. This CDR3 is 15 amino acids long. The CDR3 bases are TGTGCCTGGAGCCCGACAGGGAGGTTTGTCCATGAGCAGTTCTTC. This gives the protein CAWSPTGRFVHEQFF.

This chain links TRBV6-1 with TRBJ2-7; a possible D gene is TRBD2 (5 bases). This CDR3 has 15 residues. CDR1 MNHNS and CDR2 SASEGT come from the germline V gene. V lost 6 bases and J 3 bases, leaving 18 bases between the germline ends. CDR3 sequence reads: CASSSDSKPHYEQYV. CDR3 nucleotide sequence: TGTGCCAGCAGCTCGGACTCGAAACCCCACTACGAGCAGTACGTC.

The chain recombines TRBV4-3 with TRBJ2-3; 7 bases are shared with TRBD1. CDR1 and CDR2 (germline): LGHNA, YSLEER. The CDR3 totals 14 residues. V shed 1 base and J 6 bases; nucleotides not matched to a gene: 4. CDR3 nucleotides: TGCGCCAGCAGCCAAGCTACAGGGGCTGATACGCAGTATTTT. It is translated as CASSQATGADTQYF.

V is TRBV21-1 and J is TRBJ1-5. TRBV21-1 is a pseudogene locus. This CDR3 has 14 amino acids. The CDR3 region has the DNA TGTGCCAGCAGCAAAAGAGAAAGCAATCAGCCCCAGCATTTT. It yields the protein CASSKRESNQPQHF.

The CDR3 region is CAIGEVSGNTIYF. CDR3 coding DNA: TGTGCCATCGGAGAGGTCTCTGGAAACACCATATATTTT. J is TRBJ1-3 and V is TRBV10-3, with D unclear. The CDR3 length is 13 residues. Germline V gives CDR1 ENHRY, CDR2 SYGVKD. Trimming cost V 8 bases and J 0 bases, with 8 bases left between them.